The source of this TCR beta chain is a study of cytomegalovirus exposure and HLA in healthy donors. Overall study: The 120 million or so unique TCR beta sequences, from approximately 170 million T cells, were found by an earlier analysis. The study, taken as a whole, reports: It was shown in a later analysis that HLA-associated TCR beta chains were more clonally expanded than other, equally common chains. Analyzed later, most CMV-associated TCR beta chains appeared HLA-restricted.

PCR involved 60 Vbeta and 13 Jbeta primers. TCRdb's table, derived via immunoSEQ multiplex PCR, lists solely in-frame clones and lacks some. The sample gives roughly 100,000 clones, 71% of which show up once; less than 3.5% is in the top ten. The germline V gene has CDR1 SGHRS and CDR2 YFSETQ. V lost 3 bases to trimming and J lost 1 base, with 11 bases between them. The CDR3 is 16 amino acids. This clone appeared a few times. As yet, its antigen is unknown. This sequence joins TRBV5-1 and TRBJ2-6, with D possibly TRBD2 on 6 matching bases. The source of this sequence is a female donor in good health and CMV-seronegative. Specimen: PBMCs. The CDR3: CASSSRGGSGANVLTF. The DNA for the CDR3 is TGCGCCAGCAGCTCCCGGGGAGGATCTGGGGCCAACGTCCTGACTTTC.